This passage covers 3 T cell receptor beta chains from one sample sequenced in a study of human T cells and chemical hapten exposure (dated by TCRdb to the early 2020s). The library came from RACE. The sequencer listed for this sample is NextSeq 500. The public reads were reanalyzed by TCRdb: fastp trimming at Q25, MiXCR alignment, in-frame beta chains only. Merged by CDR3 protein, the rows form single entries marked with the most common genes and DNA. The sample table lists 150,000 to 200,000 distinct CDR3 sequences, about 14% of them with a count of one. The ten biggest clones cover about 1.8% of the sample. What the time point label conveys for this sample: patch test 1, 2 weeks after DPC sensitization. The treatment or condition label here, explained by the study, means: therapeutic diphenylcyclopropenone sensitization with weekly scalp DPC. This specimen was whole blood, taken in connection with sensitization to the hapten diphenylcyclopropenone (DPC). The receptors were gathered from a woman aged 25-40 years with alopecia areata. Some clones in this sample may be carry-over from other donors' samples.

This clonotype occurred a few times. The chain links TRBV6-5 to TRBJ1-2, with 7 bases that match TRBD1. V gave up 5 bases and J gave up 2 bases; unmatched junction bases: 2. CDR1 and CDR2 (germline): MNHEY, SVGAGI. The CDR3 is 13 amino acids. The CDR3 bases are TGTGCCAGCAGTGAACAGGGGAACTATGGCTACACCTTC. Its protein product is CASSEQGNYGYTF.

The J gene is TRBJ1-6, the V gene TRBV5-1, with a possible D match to TRBD1 (5 bases). CDR3 size: 15 residues. V lost 0 bases, J lost 6 bases, and 10 bases lay in between. Germline V CDR1 and CDR2: SGHRS, YFSETQ. The CDR3 region is CASSLVGGGNSPLHF. CDR3 DNA sequence: TGCGCCAGCAGCTTGGTTGGGGGTGGTAATTCACCCCTCCACTTT.

This clonotype appeared a few times. The chain employs TRBV7-8 and TRBJ2-1; 11 bases align to TRBD2. The ends lost 8 bases at V and 11 bases at J; junction bases unmatched: 8. Germline V CDR1 and CDR2: SGHVS, FQNEAQ. This CDR3 contains 13 residues. The CDR3 sequence: CASGTSGQGQQFF. CDR3 sequence (DNA): TGTGCCAGCGGGACTAGCGGACAAGGGCAGCAGTTCTTC.